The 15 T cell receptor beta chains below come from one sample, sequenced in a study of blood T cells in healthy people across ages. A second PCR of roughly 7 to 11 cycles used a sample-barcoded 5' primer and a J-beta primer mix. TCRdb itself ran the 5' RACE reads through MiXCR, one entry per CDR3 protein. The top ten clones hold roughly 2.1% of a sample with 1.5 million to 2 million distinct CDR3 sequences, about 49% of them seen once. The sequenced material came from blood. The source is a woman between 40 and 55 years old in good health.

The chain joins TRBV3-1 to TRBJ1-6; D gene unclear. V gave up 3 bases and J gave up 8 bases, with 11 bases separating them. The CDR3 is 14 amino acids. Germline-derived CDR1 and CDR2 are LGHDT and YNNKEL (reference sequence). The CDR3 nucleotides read TGTGCCAGCAGCCAGCCGAAAAATCATTCACCCCTCCACTTT. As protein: CASSQPKNHSPLHF.

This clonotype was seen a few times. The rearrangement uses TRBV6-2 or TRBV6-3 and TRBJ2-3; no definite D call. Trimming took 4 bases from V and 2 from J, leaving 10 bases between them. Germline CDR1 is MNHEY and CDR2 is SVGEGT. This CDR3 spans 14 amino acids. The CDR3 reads CASSSWAPTDTQYF. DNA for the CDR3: TGTGCCAGCAGTTCCTGGGCCCCCACAGATACGCAGTATTTT.

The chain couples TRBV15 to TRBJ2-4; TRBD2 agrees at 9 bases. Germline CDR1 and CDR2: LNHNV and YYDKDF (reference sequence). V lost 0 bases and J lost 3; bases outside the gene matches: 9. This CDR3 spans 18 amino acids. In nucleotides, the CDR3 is TGTGCCACCAGCAGAGATTTTAGTAGCGGGGGCCACAAAAACATTCAGTACTTC. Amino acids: CATSRDFSSGGHKNIQYF.

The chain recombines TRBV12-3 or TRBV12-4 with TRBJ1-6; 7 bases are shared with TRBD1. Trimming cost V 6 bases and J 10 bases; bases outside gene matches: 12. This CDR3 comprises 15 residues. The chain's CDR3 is CASSSTTGVGSPLHF. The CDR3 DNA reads TGTGCCAGCAGCTCTACAACAGGGGTAGGCTCACCCCTCCACTTT.

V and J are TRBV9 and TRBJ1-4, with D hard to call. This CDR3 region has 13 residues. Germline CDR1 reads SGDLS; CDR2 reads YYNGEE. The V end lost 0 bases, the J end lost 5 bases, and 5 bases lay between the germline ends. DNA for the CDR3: TGTGCCAGCAGCGTAGCCGCGAATGAAAAACTGTTTTTT. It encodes CASSVAANEKLFF.

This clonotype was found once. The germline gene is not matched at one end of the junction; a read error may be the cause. The CDR3 region is CANSESGLAGGPKFF. The CDR3, as DNA: TGTGCCAACAGTGAATCGGGACTAGCGGGGGGGCCAAAGTTCTTC. This rearrangement joins TRBV2 to TRBJ2-1, with 16 positions matching TRBD2. This CDR3 has 15 amino acids. CDR1 is SNHLY and CDR2 is FYNNEI in the germline V gene.

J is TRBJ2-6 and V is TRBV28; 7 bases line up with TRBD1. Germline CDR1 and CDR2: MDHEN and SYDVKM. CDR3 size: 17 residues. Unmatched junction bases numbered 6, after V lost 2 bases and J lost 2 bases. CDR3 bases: TGTGCCAGCAGTTTAGCTAGACAGGGAACTGGGGCCAACGTCCTGACTTTC. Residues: CASSLARQGTGANVLTF.

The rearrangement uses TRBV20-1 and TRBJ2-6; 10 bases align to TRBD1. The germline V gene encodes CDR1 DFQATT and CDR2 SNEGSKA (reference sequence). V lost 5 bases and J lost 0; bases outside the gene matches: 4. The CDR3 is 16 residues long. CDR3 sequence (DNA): TGCAGTGCTGCTGGACAGGGGGTCTCTGGGGCCAACGTCCTGACTTTC. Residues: CSAAGQGVSGANVLTF.

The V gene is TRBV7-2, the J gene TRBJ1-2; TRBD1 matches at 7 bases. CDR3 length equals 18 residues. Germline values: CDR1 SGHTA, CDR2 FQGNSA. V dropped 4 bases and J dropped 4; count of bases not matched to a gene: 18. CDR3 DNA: TGTGCCAGCAGCTCAAGCATGGGGGAAGACAGGGAGTTCTATGGCTACACCTTC. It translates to CASSSSMGEDREFYGYTF.

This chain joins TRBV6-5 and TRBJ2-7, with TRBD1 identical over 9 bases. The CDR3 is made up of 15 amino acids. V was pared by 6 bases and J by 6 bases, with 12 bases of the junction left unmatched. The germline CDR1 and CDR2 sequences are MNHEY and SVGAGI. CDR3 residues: CASRRPVQGAVEQYF. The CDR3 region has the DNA TGTGCCAGCAGGCGCCCGGTACAGGGGGCTGTCGAGCAGTACTTC.

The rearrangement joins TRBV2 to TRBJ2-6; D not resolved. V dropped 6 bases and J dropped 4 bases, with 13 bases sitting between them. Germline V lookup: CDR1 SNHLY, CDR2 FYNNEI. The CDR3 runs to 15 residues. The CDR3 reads CASSLMAAGANVLTF. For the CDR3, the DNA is TGTGCCAGCAGCCTGATGGCAGCCGGGGCCAACGTCCTGACTTTC.

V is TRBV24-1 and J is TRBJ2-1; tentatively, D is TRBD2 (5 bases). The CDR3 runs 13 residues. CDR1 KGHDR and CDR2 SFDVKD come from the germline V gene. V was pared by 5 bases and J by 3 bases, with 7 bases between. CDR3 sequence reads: CATSAGNYNEQFF. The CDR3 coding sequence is TGTGCCACCAGTGCGGGAAACTACAATGAGCAGTTCTTC.

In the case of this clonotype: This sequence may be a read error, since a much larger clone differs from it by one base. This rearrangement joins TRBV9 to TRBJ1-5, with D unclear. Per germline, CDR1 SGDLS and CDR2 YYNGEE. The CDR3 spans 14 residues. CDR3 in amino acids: CASSVDLSNRPQHF. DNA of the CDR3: TGTGCCAGCAGCGTGGACCTGAGCAATCGGCCCCAGCATTTT.

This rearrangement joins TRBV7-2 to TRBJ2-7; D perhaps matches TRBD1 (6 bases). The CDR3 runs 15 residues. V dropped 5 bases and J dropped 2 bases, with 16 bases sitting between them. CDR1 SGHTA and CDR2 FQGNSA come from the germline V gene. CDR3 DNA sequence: TGTGCCAGCAGCCCTACAGGGTTAGAACCCTACGAGCAGTACTTC. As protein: CASSPTGLEPYEQYF.

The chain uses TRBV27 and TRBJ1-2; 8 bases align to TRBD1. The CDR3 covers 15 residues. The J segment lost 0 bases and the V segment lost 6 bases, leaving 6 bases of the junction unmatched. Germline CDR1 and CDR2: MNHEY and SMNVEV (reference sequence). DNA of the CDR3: TGTGCCAGCAGCCCGTGGACAGGGACTAACTATGGCTACACCTTC. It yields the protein CASSPWTGTNYGYTF.